One and the same sample provided the 2 T cell receptor beta chains below, sequenced in a study of blood T cells in healthy people across ages. A second roughly 6 to 11 cycle PCR used barcoded and J-beta primers. TCRdb used MiXCR to reprocess the 5' RACE reads, holding one entry per CDR3 protein. Altogether about 970,000 distinct CDR3 sequences are present, roughly 51% being singletons, with the ten largest covering around 21%. The sequenced sample consisted of blood. The receptors stem from a woman aged 60-75 years in good health.

The CDR3 sequence is CASIPMGQKQETQYF. CDR3 nucleotides: TGCGCCAGCATCCCCATGGGACAGAAGCAAGAGACCCAGTACTTC. The chain uses TRBV5-1 and TRBJ2-5, with 7 bases fitting TRBD1. The CDR3 totals 15 residues. Germline loops: CDR1 SGHRS, CDR2 YFSETQ. Trimming cost V 6 bases and J 2 bases; bases outside gene matches: 10.

This rearrangement joins TRBV2 to TRBJ2-7; TRBD2 agrees at 11 bases. Germline V gene data show CDR1 as SNHLY and CDR2 as FYNNEI. Unmatched junction bases numbered 6, after V lost 5 bases and J lost 6 bases. This CDR3 contains 14 residues. The CDR3 region has the DNA TGTGCCAGCAGTCGACTAGCGGGAAATAGCGAGCAGTACTTC. Its protein is CASSRLAGNSEQYF.